This T cell receptor beta chain was sequenced for a study of T cell responses to AZD1222 COVID-19 vaccine. The assay was immunoSEQ multiplex PCR, and TCRdb's table has in-frame clones only and misses some. The sample holds 100,000 to 150,000 clones, around 86% seen once. Germline V gene lookup returns CDR1 SGHTA and CDR2 FQGTGA. Germline trimming cut 6 bases from V and 4 bases from J; bases unmatched to any gene: 6. The CDR3 is made up of 15 amino acids. This sequence originates from an adult in good health. The V and J genes are TRBV7-3 and TRBJ2-2; 9 bases fit TRBD2. The sequencing used peripheral blood, collected on day 0 of AZD1222 vaccination. The CDR3 protein is CASRLAGATTGELFF. CDR3 nucleotides: TGTGCCAGCAGATTAGCGGGGGCAACCACCGGGGAGCTGTTTTTT.